What follows describes a single T cell receptor (beta chain). Profiled with immunoSEQ multiplex PCR; TCRdb holds only in-frame clones, not every one. The sample has 40,000 to 45,000 clones; 82% are singletons. The sample belongs to a study of OX40 agonist ivuxolimab in advanced cancers. CDR3 length: 14 amino acids. Unmatched junction bases numbered 5, after V lost 7 bases and J lost 3 bases. Germline lookup yields CDR1 SGHTA and CDR2 FQGTGA. The sequencing used CD4+ or CD8+ T cells sorted from blood, collected in a trial of the OX40 agonist ivuxolimab. V and J are TRBV7-3 and TRBJ2-1, with 8 bases that match TRBD2. This receptor was taken from an adult with an advanced solid tumor such as melanoma, head and neck, liver or kidney cancer. This CDR3 reads CASKQTSDYNEQFF. The DNA of the CDR3 is TGTGCCAGCAAGCAGACTAGCGACTACAATGAGCAGTTCTTC.